One sample yielded the 23 T cell receptor beta chains listed below, sequenced in a study of cytomegalovirus exposure and HLA in healthy donors. In the PCR, 60 Vbeta and 13 Jbeta primers were used. The assay was immunoSEQ multiplex PCR, and TCRdb's table has in-frame clones only and misses some. The sample holds some 160,000 clones, around nine tenths seen once. What was sequenced was PBMCs. The source is a young woman in good health and CMV-seronegative.

The V and J genes are TRBV2 and TRBJ2-3; possible D gene TRBD1, 5 bases. Trimming pared 1 base from V and 7 bases from J, leaving 6 bases between. Germline V gene lookup returns CDR1 SNHLY and CDR2 FYNNEI. This CDR3 region has 12 residues. The CDR3 coding sequence is TGTGCCAGCAGTGAAGGGGGCAATACGCAGTATTTT. It codes for CASSEGGNTQYF.

This chain links TRBV28 with TRBJ2-1, with D possibly being TRBD2 (7 bases). Germline V gene data show CDR1 as MDHEN and CDR2 as SYDVKM. The CDR3 consists of 12 residues. Trimming left V 8 bases short and J 6 bases short, with 11 bases between. The CDR3 DNA follows: TGTGCCAGCGGGGGGGGCCTCAATGAGCAGTTCTTC. It specifies CASGGGLNEQFF. Drawing the rest from reference TRBV28 and TRBJ2-1, the complete variable domain is DVKVTQSSRYLVKRTGEKVFLECVQDMDHENMFWYRQDPGLGLRLIYFSYDVKMKEKGDIPEGYSVSREKKERFSLILESASTNQTSMYLCASGGGLNEQFFGPGTRLTVL.

This clone was detected once. One junction end disagrees with the germline gene, perhaps due to a read error. The sample carries other DNA sequences with the same CDR3. The gene calls are TRBV5-6 and TRBJ2-6; D is unresolved. In germline, CDR1 is SGHDT, CDR2 YYEEEE. The CDR3 loop spans 16 amino acids. Here the CDR3 DNA reads TGTGCTAGCAGCCTCCCGGGTGGCTCTGGGGCCAACGTCCTGACTTTC. Translation gives CASSLPGGSGANVLTF.

The sample holds one count of this clone. V and J are TRBV11-2 and TRBJ2-5; perhaps TRBD2 as D (7 bases). V was shortened by 1 base and J by 7 bases, with 16 bases between the two germline ends. Germline CDR1 SGHAT, CDR2 FQNNGV. This CDR3 has 15 residues. This CDR3 reads CASSLGGGPAGTQYF. CDR3 DNA sequence: TGTGCCAGCAGCTTAGGGGGGGGGCCGGCTGGGACCCAGTACTTC.

This clone was counted once. This chain joins TRBV6-6 and TRBJ1-5, with 12 bases aligning to TRBD1. Germline trimming cut 4 bases from V and 10 bases from J; bases unmatched to any gene: 11. The germline V gene encodes CDR1 MNHNY and CDR2 SVGAGI (reference sequence). The CDR3 extends over 16 amino acids. As DNA, the CDR3 is TGTGCCAGCAGTTGGGTAGCCGGGACAGGGGGCGGCCCCCAGCATTTT. Its translation is CASSWVAGTGGGPQHF.

To note about this clone: Other DNA sequences of this sample code for an identical CDR3. J is TRBJ2-1 and V is TRBV19, with 14 bases that match TRBD2. CDR3 length: 18 residues. V lost 1 base, J lost 1 base, and 3 bases stayed unmatched. In germline, CDR1 is LNHDA, CDR2 SQIVND (reference sequence). The CDR3 coding sequence is TGTGCCAGTAGTATAGGACTAGCGGGAGGGTCATCCTACAATGAGCAGTTCTTC. This encodes CASSIGLAGGSSYNEQFF.

The chain joins TRBV7-2 to TRBJ2-4; 12 bases line up with TRBD1. Germline V CDR1 and CDR2: SGHTA, FQGNSA. Trimming at V came to 5 bases and at J to 5 bases, leaving 7 bases not matched to a gene. The CDR3 consists of 16 residues. This chain's CDR3 is CASSPRDRGRENIQYF. The CDR3 nucleotides read TGTGCCAGCAGCCCCCGGGACAGGGGGCGCGAAAACATTCAGTACTTC.

CDR3 DNA: TGTGCCAGCAGGGGGGGGTACAGGGCCCAGACCCAGTACTTC. Translation gives CASRGGYRAQTQYF. The rearrangement uses TRBV2 and TRBJ2-5; tentatively, D is TRBD2 (7 bases). With 6 bases removed from V and 6 bases from J, the gap between germline ends came to 17 bases. The V gene's germline CDR1 is SNHLY and CDR2 FYNNEI. The CDR3 runs to 14 residues.

Written as DNA, the CDR3 is TGTGCCATCAGTGTAGAGGGACTCCGCACAGATACGCAGTATTTT. It codes for CAISVEGLRTDTQYF. The rearrangement links TRBV10-3 to TRBJ2-3, with a tentative D call TRBD2 (6 bases). CDR3 length: 15 amino acids. Trimming took off 4 bases at V and 1 base at J, with 12 bases between the two ends. The germline CDR1 and CDR2 sequences are ENHRY and SYGVKD.

V and J are TRBV5-1 and TRBJ2-1; 9 bases match TRBD2. The germline CDR1 and CDR2 sequences are SGHRS and YFSETQ. This CDR3 has 16 amino acids. V gave up 0 bases and J gave up 2 bases; unmatched junction bases: 3. CDR3 nucleotide sequence: TGCGCCAGCAGCTTGGGAGCGGGAGGTACCTACAATGAGCAGTTCTTC. This gives the protein CASSLGAGGTYNEQFF.

The genes are TRBV19 and TRBJ1-2; a possible D gene is TRBD1 (6 bases). The V and J ends lost 3 bases and 2 bases respectively, with 16 bases between them. The germline V gene has CDR1 LNHDA and CDR2 SQIVND (reference sequence). This CDR3 is built from 16 residues. CDR3 region: CASSIPGAGVNYGYTF. In nucleotides, the CDR3 is TGTGCCAGTAGTATTCCGGGCGCAGGGGTGAACTATGGCTACACCTTC.

The table lists this clone with a few counts. This chain uses TRBV6-5 with TRBJ1-1, with a weak D call TRBD1 (5 bases). The V gene's germline CDR1 is MNHEY and CDR2 SVGAGI. The length of the CDR3 is 14 residues. The V end was cut by 6 bases, the J end by 1 base, with 12 bases between. CDR3 sequence (DNA): TGTGCCAGCAGGGGGACGGGGGGGAACACTGAAGCTTTCTTT. It specifies CASRGTGGNTEAFF.

The chain links TRBV25-1 to TRBJ2-5; no reliable D call. The V end was cut by 8 bases, the J end by 3 bases, with 13 bases between. This CDR3 comprises 13 residues. Per germline, CDR1 MGHDK and CDR2 SYGVNS. CDR3 nucleotide sequence: TGTGCCAGCCTTCCCCCGAGTAAAGAGACCCAGTACTTC. Translated, it gives CASLPPSKETQYF.

V is TRBV19 and J is TRBJ2-3; 10 nucleotides match TRBD1. V lost 7 bases to trimming and J lost 6 bases; unmatched junction nucleotides: 4. The germline gives CDR1 LNHDA, CDR2 SQIVND (reference sequence). CDR3 length equals 13 residues. CDR3 DNA sequence: TGTGCCAGTAAAGGGACAGGGGTGGATACGCAGTATTTT. Protein sequence: CASKGTGVDTQYF.

This sequence joins TRBV27 and TRBJ2-7; unclear D gene. From germline, CDR1 is MNHEY and CDR2 SMNVEV (reference sequence). The germline V and J ends were trimmed by 3 bases and 5 bases, with 14 bases remaining between them. This CDR3 is built from 14 residues. In DNA, the CDR3 is TGTGCCAGCAGTTTTCCGGAGACGCCTCACGAGCAGTACTTC. Translating gives CASSFPETPHEQYF.

The rearrangement links TRBV28 to TRBJ1-4; 7 bases agree with TRBD1. The CDR3 has 15 amino acids. Germline CDR1 and CDR2: MDHEN and SYDVKM. V lost 5 bases, J lost 10 bases, and 13 bases stayed unmatched. The CDR3 nucleotides read TGTGCCAGCAGTCAACCGGACAGGCCACATGGAAAACTGTTTTTT. Its protein is CASSQPDRPHGKLFF.

This clone was counted a single time. The rearrangement links TRBV2 to TRBJ1-2, with TRBD1 matching 9 bases. After removal of 4 bases from V and 8 bases from J, the junction contained 5 bases not matched to a gene. Germline V CDR1 and CDR2: SNHLY, FYNNEI. The CDR3 is 13 residues long. CDR3 DNA sequence: TGTGCCAGCAGTGGGGACAGGGCCTTGGGCTACACCTTC. Residues: CASSGDRALGYTF.

The chain recombines TRBV19 with TRBJ2-3; TRBD2 matches 13 bases. V gave up 6 bases and J gave up 5 bases; unmatched junction bases: 11. This CDR3 comprises 17 residues. Germline CDR1 and CDR2: LNHDA and SQIVND (reference sequence). In nucleotides, the CDR3 is TGTGCCAGTAGCCCTATCCCTGGACTAGCGGGAGTAGATACGCAGTATTTT. Its translation: CASSPIPGLAGVDTQYF.

J is TRBJ2-7 and V is TRBV7-6; TRBD2 agrees at 10 bases. V was pared by 1 base and J by 3 bases, with 15 bases of the junction left unmatched. In germline, CDR1 is SGHVS, CDR2 FNYEAQ. The CDR3 runs to 19 residues. The CDR3 loop is CASSLEWPSGRVGFYEQYF. In DNA, the CDR3 is TGTGCCAGCAGCTTAGAGTGGCCTAGCGGGAGAGTGGGGTTCTACGAGCAGTACTTC.

This chain links TRBV5-6 with TRBJ1-6; D gene unclear. Germline lookup yields CDR1 SGHDT and CDR2 YYEEEE. The CDR3 extends over 14 amino acids. V gave up 4 bases and J gave up 6 bases, with 11 bases separating them. In DNA form, the CDR3 reads TGTGCCAGCAGCCGCGGTCGGCTTAATTCACCCCTCCACTTT. It yields the protein CASSRGRLNSPLHF.

This chain links TRBV19 with TRBJ1-2, with D uncertain. The germline V gene encodes CDR1 LNHDA and CDR2 SQIVND (reference sequence). The CDR3 is made up of 13 amino acids. Between the trimmed V and J ends, which lost 6 bases and 1 base, there was a span of 9 bases. The CDR3 DNA reads as TGTGCCAGTAGCCCCGAGAATAACTATGGCTACACCTTC. This gives the protein CASSPENNYGYTF.

The chain is built from TRBV4-1 and TRBJ2-2; 9 positions agree with TRBD2. The CDR3 contains 16 residues. The germline gives CDR1 MGHRA, CDR2 YSYEKL. The trim removed 1 base at V and 4 bases at J, leaving 4 bases unmatched. CDR3 coding DNA: TGCGCCAGCAGCCAAGTTGAAGCGGGGGGCACCGGGGAGCTGTTTTTT. This codes for CASSQVEAGGTGELFF.

This rearrangement joins TRBV4-1 to TRBJ2-3; D unclear. This CDR3 is 15 amino acids long. Trimming cost V 1 base and J 5 bases, with 13 bases left between them. CDR1 is MGHRA and CDR2 is YSYEKL in the germline V gene. CDR3 protein: CASSQGFELVDTQYF. CDR3 nucleotides: TGCGCCAGCAGCCAAGGGTTTGAGTTGGTAGATACGCAGTATTTT.